This is a list of T cell receptor beta chains from one sample in a study of blood T cell repertoires in COVID-19. Profiling relied on immunoSEQ multiplex PCR, and the TCRdb table lists in-frame clones only, not all of them. The repertoire holds fewer than 110,000 clones, with about 89% as singletons. The sample taken for sequencing was peripheral blood. All receptors come from a man in his forties with active or convalescent COVID-19. The CDR3 runs from the conserved cysteine through the conserved F or W. Fields, in order: V gene, CDR3 length, J gene, CDR3 protein.

>TRBV30|16|TRBJ1-5
CAWRSWGGNSNQPQHF
>TRBV14|15|TRBJ2-7
CASSQTLAGRYEQYF
>TRBV7-9|15|TRBJ2-7
CASSRPQGTTYEQYF
>TRBV7-2|13|TRBJ2-1
CASSSGTRNEQFF
>TRBV20-1|17|TRBJ2-3
CSASLPTGTGGTDTQYF
>TRBV6-4|13|TRBJ2-1
CASSDSVSHEQFF
>TRBV9|13|TRBJ1-1
CASSLQMNTEAFF
>TRBV19|17|TRBJ2-7
CASSISGTPRPSYEQYF
>TRBV20-1|11|TRBJ2-3
CSARKGDTQYF
>TRBV4-3|16|TRBJ1-3
CASSQEYRGAGNTIYF
>TRBV27|14|TRBJ1-2
CASSLCQGACGYTF
>TRBV7-7|15|TRBJ2-1
CASSLASGIGNEQFF
>TRBV3-1/TRBV3-2|16|TRBJ1-2
CASSDGTGIYEKGYTF
>TRBV2|14|TRBJ1-4
CASTDWTGNEKLFF
>TRBV29-1|15|TRBJ1-1
CSVPEHGGRNTEAFF
>TRBV24-1|16|TRBJ2-3
CATSGISTGYTDTQYF
>TRBV5-1|20|TRBJ2-1
CASTLLSGTSGSRAYNEQFF
>TRBV19|14|TRBJ2-3
CASSKGLRTDTQYF
>TRBV7-9|12|TRBJ2-2
CASSLVTGELFF
>TRBV10-3|15|TRBJ1-1
CAISESTGMNTEAFF
>TRBV4-3|14|TRBJ1-2
CASSQAPGAVGYTF
>TRBV5-1|15|TRBJ2-7
CASSLETRASYEQYF
>TRBV6-5|14|TRBJ1-6
CASGRGQGLSPLHF
>TRBV28|15|TRBJ1-1
CASSLRGTGTTEAFF
>TRBV7-2|15|TRBJ2-7
CASSFLGTSGYEQYF
>TRBV21-1|15|TRBJ2-5
CASSKPRAPQETQYF
>TRBV10-2|15|TRBJ2-3
CASSESEGGRDTQYF
>TRBV5-4|16|TRBJ2-2
CASSSGLASNTGELFF
>TRBV21-1|14|TRBJ1-4
CASSPGTANEKLFF
>TRBV7-2|17|TRBJ2-3
CASSSSSGRARGDTQYF
>TRBV5-1|14|TRBJ1-1
CASRGANSNTEAFF
>TRBV18|16|TRBJ2-5
CASSPRVSRGQETQYF
>TRBV24-1|15|TRBJ1-2
CATSDWQGAPNGYTF
>TRBV4-3|16|TRBJ1-2
CASSLETGQGSYGYTF
>TRBV3-1/TRBV3-2|14|TRBJ1-1
CASSSDFSGTEAFF
>TRBV24-1|17|TRBJ2-2
CATSDSGRSWATGELFF
>TRBV30|15|TRBJ2-7
CAWRGRGTGLYEQYF
>TRBV7-9|16|TRBJ1-1
CASSFRRTGSDTEAFF
>TRBV7-3|14|TRBJ2-7
CASSLGTGVREQYF
>TRBV3-1/TRBV3-2|14|TRBJ2-1
CASSQDAAISEQFF
>TRBV7-2|17|TRBJ1-5
CASSFNLRRQANQPQHF
>TRBV3-1/TRBV3-2|15|TRBJ1-6
CASSRGTGQNSPLHF
>TRBV3-1/TRBV3-2|18|TRBJ2-3
CASSRLRPSGQSTDTQYF
>TRBV6-4|13|TRBJ1-2
CASSERGTYGYTF
>TRBV11-1|13|TRBJ2-5
CASSLGQKETQYF